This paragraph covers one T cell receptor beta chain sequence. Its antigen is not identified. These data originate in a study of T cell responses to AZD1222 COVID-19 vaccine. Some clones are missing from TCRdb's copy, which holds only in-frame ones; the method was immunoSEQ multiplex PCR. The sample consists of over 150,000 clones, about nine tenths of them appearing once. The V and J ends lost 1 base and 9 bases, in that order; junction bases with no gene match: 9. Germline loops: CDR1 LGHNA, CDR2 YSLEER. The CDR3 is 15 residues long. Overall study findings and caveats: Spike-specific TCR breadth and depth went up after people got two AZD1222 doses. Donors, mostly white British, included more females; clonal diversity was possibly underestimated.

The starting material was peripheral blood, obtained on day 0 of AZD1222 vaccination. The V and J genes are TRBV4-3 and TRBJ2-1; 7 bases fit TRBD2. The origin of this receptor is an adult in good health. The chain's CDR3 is CASSQAVRGVGEQFF. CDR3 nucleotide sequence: TGCGCCAGCAGCCAAGCAGTACGGGGGGTGGGTGAGCAGTTCTTC.